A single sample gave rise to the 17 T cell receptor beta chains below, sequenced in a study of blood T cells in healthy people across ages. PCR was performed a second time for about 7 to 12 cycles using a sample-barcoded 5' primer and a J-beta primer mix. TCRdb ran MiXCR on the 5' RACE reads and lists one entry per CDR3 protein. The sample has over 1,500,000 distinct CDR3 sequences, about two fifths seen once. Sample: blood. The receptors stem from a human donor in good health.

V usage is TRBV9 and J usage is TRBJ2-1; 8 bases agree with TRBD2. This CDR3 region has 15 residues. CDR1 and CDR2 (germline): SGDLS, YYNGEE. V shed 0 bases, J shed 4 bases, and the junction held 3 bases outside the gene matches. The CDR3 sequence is CASSVVAGPYNEQFF. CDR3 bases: TGTGCCAGCAGCGTAGTAGCGGGGCCTTACAATGAGCAGTTCTTC.

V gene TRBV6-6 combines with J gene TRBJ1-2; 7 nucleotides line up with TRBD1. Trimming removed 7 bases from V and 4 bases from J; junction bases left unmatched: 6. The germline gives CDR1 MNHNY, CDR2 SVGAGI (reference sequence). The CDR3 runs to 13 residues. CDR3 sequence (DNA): TGTGCCAGCATCAGACAGGGAGTCTATGGCTACACCTTC. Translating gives CASIRQGVYGYTF.

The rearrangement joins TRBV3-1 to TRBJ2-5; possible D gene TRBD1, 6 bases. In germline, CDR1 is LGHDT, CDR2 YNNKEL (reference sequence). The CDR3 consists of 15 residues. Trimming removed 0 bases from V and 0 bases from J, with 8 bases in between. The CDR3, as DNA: TGTGCCAGCAGCCAAGATCGGGACAACCAAGAGACCCAGTACTTC. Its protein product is CASSQDRDNQETQYF.

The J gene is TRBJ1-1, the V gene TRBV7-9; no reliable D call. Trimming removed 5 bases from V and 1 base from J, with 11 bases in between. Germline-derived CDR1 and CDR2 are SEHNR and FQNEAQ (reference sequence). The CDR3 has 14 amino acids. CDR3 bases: TGTGCCAGCAGCCCCTTTTACGCGAACACTGAAGCTTTCTTT. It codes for CASSPFYANTEAFF.

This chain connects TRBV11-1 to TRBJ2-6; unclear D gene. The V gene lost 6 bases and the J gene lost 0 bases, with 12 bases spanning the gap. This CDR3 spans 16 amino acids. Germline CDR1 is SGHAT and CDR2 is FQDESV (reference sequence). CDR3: CASSLTDLSGANVLTF. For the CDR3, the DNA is TGTGCCAGCAGTTTAACTGATCTCTCTGGGGCCAACGTCCTGACTTTC.

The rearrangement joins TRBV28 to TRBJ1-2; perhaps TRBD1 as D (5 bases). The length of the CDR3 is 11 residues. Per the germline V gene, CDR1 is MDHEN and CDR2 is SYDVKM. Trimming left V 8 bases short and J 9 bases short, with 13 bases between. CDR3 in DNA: TGTGCCAGCTCAGGGTTGGAGAGCTACACCTTC. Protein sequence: CASSGLESYTF.

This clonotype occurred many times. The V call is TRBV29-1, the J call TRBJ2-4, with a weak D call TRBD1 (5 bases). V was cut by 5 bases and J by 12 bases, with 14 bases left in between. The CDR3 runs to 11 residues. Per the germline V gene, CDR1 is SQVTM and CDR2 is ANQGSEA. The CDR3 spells CSVSAGNSQYF. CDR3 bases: TGCAGCGTTTCCGCAGGGAATTCTCAGTACTTC.

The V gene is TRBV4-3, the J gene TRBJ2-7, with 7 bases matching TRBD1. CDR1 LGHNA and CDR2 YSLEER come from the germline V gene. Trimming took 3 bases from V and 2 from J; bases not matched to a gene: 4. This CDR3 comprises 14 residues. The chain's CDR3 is CASSQLTGAYEQYF. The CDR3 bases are TGCGCCAGCAGCCAGCTTACAGGGGCCTACGAGCAGTACTTC.

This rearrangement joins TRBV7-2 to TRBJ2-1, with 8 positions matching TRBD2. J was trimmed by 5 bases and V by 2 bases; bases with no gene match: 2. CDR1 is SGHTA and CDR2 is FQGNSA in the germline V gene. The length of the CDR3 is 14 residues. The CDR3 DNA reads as TGTGCCAGCAGCTTATCACTAGCGGACAATGAGCAGTTCTTC. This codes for CASSLSLADNEQFF.

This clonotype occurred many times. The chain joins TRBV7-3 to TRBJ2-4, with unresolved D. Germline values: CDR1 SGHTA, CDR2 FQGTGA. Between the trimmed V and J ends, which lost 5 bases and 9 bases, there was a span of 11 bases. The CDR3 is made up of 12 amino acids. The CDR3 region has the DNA TGTGCCAGCAGCGTTGTATCGGGCATTCAGTACTTC. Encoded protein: CASSVVSGIQYF.

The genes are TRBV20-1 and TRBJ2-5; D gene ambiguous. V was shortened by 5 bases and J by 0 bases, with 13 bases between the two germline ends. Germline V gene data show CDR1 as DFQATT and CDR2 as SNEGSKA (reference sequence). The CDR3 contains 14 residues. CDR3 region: CSAPRSLNQETQYF. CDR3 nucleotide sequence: TGCAGTGCTCCCCGGTCCCTTAACCAAGAGACCCAGTACTTC.

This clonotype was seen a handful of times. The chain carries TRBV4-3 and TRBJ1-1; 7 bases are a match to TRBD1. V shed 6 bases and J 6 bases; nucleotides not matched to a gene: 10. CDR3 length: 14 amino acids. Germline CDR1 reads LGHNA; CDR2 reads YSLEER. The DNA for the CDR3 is TGCGCCAGCAGACGGACAGGAGTAGACGCTGAAGCTTTCTTT. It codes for CASRRTGVDAEAFF.

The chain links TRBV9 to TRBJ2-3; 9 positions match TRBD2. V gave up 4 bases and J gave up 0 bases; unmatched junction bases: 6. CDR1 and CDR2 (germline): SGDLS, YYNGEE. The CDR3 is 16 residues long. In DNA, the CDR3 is TGTGCCAGCAGCCCTTTAGCGGGGGCTAGCACAGATACGCAGTATTTT. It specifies CASSPLAGASTDTQYF.

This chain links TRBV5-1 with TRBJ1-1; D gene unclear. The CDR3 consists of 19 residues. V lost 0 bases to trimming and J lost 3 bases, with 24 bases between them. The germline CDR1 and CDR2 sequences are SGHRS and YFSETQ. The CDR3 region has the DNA TGCGCCAGCAGCTTGGATGAAAGACATTCGGGTCGGTCCCACACTGAAGCTTTCTTT. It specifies CASSLDERHSGRSHTEAFF. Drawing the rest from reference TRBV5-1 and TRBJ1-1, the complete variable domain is KAGVTQTPRYLIKTRGQQVTLSCSPISGHRSVSWYQQTPGQGLQFLFEYFSETQRNKGNFPGRFSGRQFSNSRSEMNVSTLELGDSALYLCASSLDERHSGRSHTEAFFGQGTRLTVV.

The CDR3 nucleotides are TGTGCCAGCAGCCGCCCGGGGGTAACCTACGAGCAGTACTTC. Its protein is CASSRPGVTYEQYF. V usage is TRBV12-3 or TRBV12-4 and J usage is TRBJ2-7; tentatively, D is TRBD2 (6 bases). The V and J ends lost 6 bases and 2 bases respectively, with 14 bases between them. The CDR3 covers 14 residues.

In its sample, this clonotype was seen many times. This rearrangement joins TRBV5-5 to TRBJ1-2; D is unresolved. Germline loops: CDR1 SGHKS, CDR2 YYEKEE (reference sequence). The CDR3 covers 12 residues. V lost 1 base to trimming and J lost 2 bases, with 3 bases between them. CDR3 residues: CASSLWNYGYTF. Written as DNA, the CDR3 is TGTGCCAGCAGCTTGTGGAACTATGGCTACACCTTC.

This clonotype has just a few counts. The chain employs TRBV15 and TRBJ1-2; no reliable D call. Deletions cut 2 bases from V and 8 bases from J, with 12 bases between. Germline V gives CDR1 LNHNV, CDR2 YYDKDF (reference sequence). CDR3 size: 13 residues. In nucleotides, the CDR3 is TGTGCCACCAGCAGAAGGGCAGGCCAGGGCTACACCTTC. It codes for CATSRRAGQGYTF.